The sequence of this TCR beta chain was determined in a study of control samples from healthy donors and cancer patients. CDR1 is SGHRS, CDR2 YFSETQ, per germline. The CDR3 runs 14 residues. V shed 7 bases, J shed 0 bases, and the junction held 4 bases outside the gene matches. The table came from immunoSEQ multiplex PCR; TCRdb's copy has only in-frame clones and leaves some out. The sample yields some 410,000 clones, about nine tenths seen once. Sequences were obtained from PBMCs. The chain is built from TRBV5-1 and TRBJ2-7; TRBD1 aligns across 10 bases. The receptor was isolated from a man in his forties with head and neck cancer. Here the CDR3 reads CASCRDRGSYEQYF. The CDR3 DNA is TGCGCCAGCTGCCGGGACAGGGGCTCCTACGAGCAGTACTTC.